This paragraph reports one T cell receptor beta chain. Its antigen is still unknown. The iRepertoire nested amplicon-rescue multiplex PCR amplified TCR alpha and beta CDR3s from RNA. TCRdb fed the multiplex PCR reads into MiXCR, producing one record per CDR3 protein. The data hold under 150,000 distinct CDR3 sequences, with around 23% observed a single time. CDR1 is SGDLS, CDR2 YYNGEE, per germline. The V and J ends lost 0 bases and 0 bases, in that order; junction bases with no gene match: 4. The CDR3 runs to 16 residues. The data are from a study of glioma-infiltrating T cells. Study outcomes and limitations: Only very few CDR3 sequences appeared in both tissue and blood.

This chain joins TRBV9 and TRBJ2-3; 7 nucleotides agree with TRBD2. The sequence was obtained from a human donor with low-grade glioma or glioblastoma, undergoing nonglioma brain surgery, or in good health (not recorded which). Material: glioma tissue, nonneoplastic brain tissue, or PBMCs (not recorded which). CDR3 nucleotides: TGTGCCAGCAGCGTAGTTGGGCGGGGGAGCACAGATACGCAGTATTTT. This encodes CASSVVGRGSTDTQYF.